The following is a T cell receptor beta chain sequence with its context. Its antigen remains unidentified. The CDR3 length is 12 residues. Unmatched junction bases numbered 1, after V lost 8 bases and J lost 4 bases. Germline V gives CDR1 MNHEY, CDR2 SMNVEV (reference sequence). The data originate from a study of beta chain features in type 1 diabetes. As every portion of the isolated RNA was reverse transcribed, the sequencing read expressed TCRB transcripts. TCRdb keeps only in-frame clones here, not all; method: immunoSEQ multiplex PCR. Among fewer than 450,000 clones, 13% were seen once, and the ten largest hold over 0.014%. General study results and limits: Compared to healthy donors, patients appeared to have naive, central memory and Treg TCRB repertoires that were more alike. PCR might favor shorter templates, but any such skew would affect patients and controls equally. Moderately but significantly shorter TCRB CDR3s were found in Type 1 diabetes patients in all four CD4+ subsets.

The TCR comes from a woman aged 18-29 years with type 1 diabetes. The specimen sequenced was naive CD4+ T cells from blood. The chain carries TRBV27 and TRBJ1-5; 8 bases map to TRBD1. The CDR3 sequence is CASGDRNQPQHF. The CDR3 nucleotides are TGTGCCAGCGGGGACAGGAATCAGCCCCAGCATTTT.